The 32 T cell receptor beta chains below all came from one sample that was sequenced in a study of human T cells and chemical hapten exposure. TCRdb reanalysed the RACE reads using MiXCR and keeps one entry per CDR3 protein. The table has about 120,000 distinct CDR3 sequences, about 13% seen once; the top ten hold around 0.99%. Specified time point: patch test 1, 2 weeks after DPC sensitization. Treatment specified: therapeutic diphenylcyclopropenone sensitization with weekly scalp DPC. The starting material was whole blood, obtained in connection with sensitization to the hapten diphenylcyclopropenone (DPC). The receptors derive from a man between 18 and 35 years old with alopecia areata. Some clones in this sample may be carry-over from other donors' samples.

The CDR3 coding sequence is TGCAGCGTTTCCAGCCCCGGCCTTTACAATGAGCAGTTCTTC. This codes for CSVSSPGLYNEQFF. The rearrangement links TRBV29-1 to TRBJ2-1; D is unclear. Looked up from germline, CDR1 is SQVTM and CDR2 is ANQGSEA. There are 14 residues in the CDR3. Trimming cost V 5 bases and J 4 bases, with 15 bases left between them.

The chain links TRBV11-1 to TRBJ2-1; 11 nucleotides match TRBD1. The trim removed 0 bases at V and 7 bases at J, leaving 5 bases unmatched. The CDR3 has 16 residues. The germline CDR1 and CDR2 sequences are SGHAT and FQDESV (reference sequence). The CDR3, as DNA: TGTGCCAGCAGCTTAGCTCTCGGGACAGGGGGGAATGAGCAGTTCTTC. Amino acids: CASSLALGTGGNEQFF. Together with reference TRBV11-1 and TRBJ2-1, the CDR3 gives the full variable domain: EAEVAQSPRYKITEKSQAVAFWCDPISGHATLYWYRQILGQGPELLVQFQDESVVDDSQLPKDRFSAERLKGVDSTLKIQPAELGDSAMYLCASSLALGTGGNEQFFGPGTRLTVL.

This clonotype has a handful of counts. This rearrangement joins TRBV3-1 to TRBJ2-5; either TRBD1 or TRBD2 may supply D (6 bases each). This CDR3 has 16 amino acids. Per the germline V gene, CDR1 is LGHDT and CDR2 is YNNKEL (reference sequence). Trimming left V 0 bases short and J 1 base short, with 12 bases between. CDR3 DNA: TGTGCCAGCAGCCAAGAACCGGGGGCCATCCAAGAGACCCAGTACTTC. It codes for CASSQEPGAIQETQYF.

The gene calls are TRBV24-1 and TRBJ2-1; tentatively, D is TRBD1 or TRBD2 (5 bases each). The germline V gene encodes CDR1 KGHDR and CDR2 SFDVKD. The CDR3 extends over 15 amino acids. The V end lost 5 bases, the J end lost 6 bases, and 16 bases lay between the germline ends. The CDR3 nucleotides are TGTGCCACCAGTGGGGGACGTGAGTCTTTCAATGAGCAGTTCTTC. It translates to CATSGGRESFNEQFF.

A few counts support this clonotype. This sequence joins TRBV5-4 and TRBJ2-3; TRBD1 is a possible D gene (5 bases). V was shortened by 3 bases and J by 2 bases, with 10 bases between the two germline ends. Germline values: CDR1 SGHNT, CDR2 YYREEE (reference sequence). The CDR3 is 14 residues long. The CDR3 sequence: CASSWYRFTDTQYF. The CDR3 DNA follows: TGTGCCAGCAGCTGGTACAGGTTCACAGATACGCAGTATTTT. Based on the CDR3 plus reference TRBV5-4 and TRBJ2-3, the full variable domain is ETGVTQSPTHLIKTRGQQVTLRCSSQSGHNTVSWYQQALGQGPQFIFQYYREEENGRGNFPPRFSGLQFPNYSSELNVNALELDDSALYLCASSWYRFTDTQYFGPGTRLTVL.

The chain couples TRBV28 to TRBJ2-7; D is uncertain. CDR3 length equals 11 residues. CDR1 and CDR2 (germline): MDHEN, SYDVKM. Trimming cost V 4 bases and J 7 bases, with 8 bases left between them. CDR3 nucleotide sequence: TGTGCCAGCAGTTCAGAGTTGGAGCAGTACTTC. Amino acids: CASSSELEQYF. The whole variable domain, remainder taken from reference TRBV28 and TRBJ2-7, is DVKVTQSSRYLVKRTGEKVFLECVQDMDHENMFWYRQDPGLGLRLIYFSYDVKMKEKGDIPEGYSVSREKKERFSLILESASTNQTSMYLCASSSELEQYFGPGTRLTVT.

This clonotype came up a few times. The V call is TRBV7-3, the J call TRBJ1-1, with 7 bases lining up with TRBD1. The junction had 12 bases not matched to a gene; V was cut back by 4 bases and J by 4 bases. The CDR3 consists of 16 residues. Germline CDR1 and CDR2: SGHTA and FQGTGA. The chain's CDR3 is CASSSLTGAGGTEAFF. In DNA form, the CDR3 reads TGTGCCAGCAGCTCCCTTACAGGGGCGGGGGGCACTGAAGCTTTCTTT.

This clonotype was seen a handful of times. The genes are TRBV5-1 and TRBJ1-1; D uncertain. Germline CDR1 and CDR2: SGHRS and YFSETQ. V was trimmed by 0 bases and J by 7 bases, leaving 10 bases between them. This CDR3 region has 13 residues. The CDR3 protein is CASSLGRTVEAFF. The DNA for the CDR3 is TGCGCCAGCAGCTTGGGTCGGACCGTTGAAGCTTTCTTT.

Many counts were recorded for this clonotype. The gene calls are TRBV7-2 and TRBJ2-1; 8 bases match TRBD1. The CDR3 sequence is 15 residues long. Germline V gives CDR1 SGHTA, CDR2 FQGNSA. J lost 14 bases, V lost 5 bases, and 17 bases had no gene match. The CDR3 region has the DNA TGTGCCAGCAGCAAAAGTACCGGGACAGGTTCCACGGAGTTCTTC. Translated, it gives CASSKSTGTGSTEFF.

The chain links TRBV11-2 to TRBJ2-3, with 7 bases lining up with TRBD2. Germline CDR1 is SGHAT and CDR2 is FQNNGV. This CDR3 region has 16 residues. V dropped 5 bases and J dropped 0; count of bases not matched to a gene: 8. CDR3 region: CASSHRLAASTDTQYF. For the CDR3, the DNA is TGTGCCAGCAGCCATCGACTAGCAGCAAGCACAGATACGCAGTATTTT. The full variable domain, completed using reference TRBV11-2 and TRBJ2-3, is EAGVAQSPRYKIIEKRQSVAFWCNPISGHATLYWYQQILGQGPKLLIQFQNNGVVDDSQLPKDRFSAERLKGVDSTLKIQPAKLEDSAVYLCASSHRLAASTDTQYFGPGTRLTVL.

The J gene is TRBJ2-2, the V gene TRBV6-6; possible D gene TRBD1, 5 bases. This CDR3 region has 18 residues. Germline V gene data show CDR1 as MNHNY and CDR2 as SVGAGI (reference sequence). The germline V and J ends were trimmed by 0 bases and 3 bases, with 17 bases remaining between them. CDR3 region: CASSYSIVGRADTGELFF. CDR3 bases: TGTGCCAGCAGTTACTCTATCGTGGGCAGGGCAGACACCGGGGAGCTGTTTTTT.

This clonotype turned up a few times. The chain employs TRBV24-1 and TRBJ2-1; 8 bases match TRBD1. Trimming took 3 bases from V and 7 from J; bases not matched to a gene: 7. CDR1 and CDR2 (germline): KGHDR, SFDVKD. This CDR3 is built from 15 residues. The CDR3 here is CATSDVGQGLNEQFF. Here the CDR3 DNA reads TGTGCCACCAGTGATGTAGGACAGGGTTTGAATGAGCAGTTCTTC.

The gene calls are TRBV13 and TRBJ2-6; either TRBD1 or TRBD2 may fit D (5 bases each). V shed 6 bases and J shed 4 bases, with 19 bases lying between them. The CDR3 runs to 17 residues. In germline, CDR1 is PRHDT, CDR2 FYEKMQ (reference sequence). The CDR3 reads CASRIGDRSWGANVLTF. CDR3 sequence (DNA): TGTGCCAGCAGAATTGGGGACCGTTCTTGGGGGGCCAACGTCCTGACTTTC.

In this sample, this clonotype turned up a few times. This chain links TRBV10-3 with TRBJ1-3; 10 bases map to TRBD1. The CDR3 loop spans 16 amino acids. Trimming removed 5 bases from V and 2 bases from J; junction bases left unmatched: 6. Per the germline V gene, CDR1 is ENHRY and CDR2 is SYGVKD. The CDR3 nucleotides read TGTGCCATCAGTCCGGGACAGGGGAGAGCTGGAAACACCATATATTTT. This gives the protein CAISPGQGRAGNTIYF.

The chain combines TRBV21-1 with TRBJ1-5; the listed D gene, TRBD1, was not tested against the DNA. TRBV21-1 is a recognized pseudogene. This CDR3 contains 22 residues. CDR3 in amino acids: CASSNHASGGCYPARSNQPQHF. CDR3 coding DNA: TGTGCCAGCAGCAACCACGCCTCCGGGGGTTGTTACCCCGCGAGGTCCAATCAGCCCCAGCATTTT.

This chain connects TRBV29-1 to TRBJ2-5; D may be TRBD2 (6 bases). Trimming took 5 bases from V and 5 from J, leaving 15 bases between them. This CDR3 has 13 residues. CDR1 and CDR2 from the germline V gene are SQVTM and ANQGSEA. CDR3 bases: TGCAGCGTTCCGGCGCGGGGCCGGGAGACCCAGTACTTC. Translated, it gives CSVPARGRETQYF.

This clonotype was picked up a small number of times. This chain uses TRBV27 with TRBJ2-3, with no clear D. Germline values: CDR1 MNHEY, CDR2 SMNVEV (reference sequence). CDR3 length equals 14 residues. Trimming cost V 1 base and J 3 bases, with 8 bases left between them. The CDR3 loop is CASSLLLATDTQYF. The CDR3 nucleotides read TGTGCCAGCAGTTTATTATTAGCTACAGATACGCAGTATTTT.

CDR3 region: CASSLSSGAKVLKYNYGYTF. CDR3 in DNA: TGTGCCAGCAGTTTATCGTCGGGGGCTAAGGTGTTAAAGTATAACTATGGCTACACCTTC. The rearrangement uses TRBV27 and TRBJ1-2; D is perhaps TRBD1 (6 bases). V was shortened by 0 bases and J by 1 base, with 24 bases between the two germline ends. The CDR3 spans 20 residues. Per germline, CDR1 MNHEY and CDR2 SMNVEV (reference sequence).

The chain is built from TRBV10-3 and TRBJ1-1; the D is unclear. V lost 6 bases to trimming and J lost 0 bases, with 8 bases between them. The CDR3 contains 13 residues. Germline CDR1 and CDR2: ENHRY and SYGVKD. Written as DNA, the CDR3 is TGTGCCATCAGCTGGACCGTGAACACTGAAGCTTTCTTT. Protein: CAISWTVNTEAFF.

This clonotype has more than one count but fewer than ten. This chain connects TRBV9 to TRBJ2-3; D is perhaps TRBD2 (7 bases). The CDR3 covers 15 residues. Looked up from germline, CDR1 is SGDLS and CDR2 is YYNGEE. V shed 0 bases and J shed 5 bases, with 13 bases lying between them. The CDR3 reads CASSVVGGAGDTQYF. The DNA for the CDR3 is TGTGCCAGCAGCGTAGTTGGGGGGGCCGGAGATACGCAGTATTTT.

The chain joins TRBV27 to TRBJ1-1, with D unclear. V was cut by 4 bases and J by 0 bases, with 6 bases left in between. The CDR3 contains 13 residues. CDR1 is MNHEY and CDR2 is SMNVEV in the germline V gene (reference sequence). CDR3 nucleotides: TGTGCCAGCAGTTCTGAAATGAACACTGAAGCTTTCTTT. Its translation: CASSSEMNTEAFF.

The rearrangement uses TRBV7-2 and TRBJ2-7; unclear D gene. This CDR3 has 18 amino acids. The V and J ends lost 1 base and 1 base respectively, with 20 bases between them. CDR1 is SGHTA and CDR2 is FQGNSA in the germline V gene. Here the CDR3 reads CASSLVYPVSDLSYEQYV. The CDR3 coding sequence is TGTGCCAGCAGCTTAGTGTATCCGGTGTCAGATCTTTCCTACGAGCAGTACGTC.

The V call is TRBV28, the J call TRBJ1-5; maybe TRBD1 (6 bases). V was cut by 3 bases and J by 0 bases, with 12 bases left in between. The CDR3 has 16 amino acids. Germline CDR1 reads MDHEN; CDR2 reads SYDVKM. The CDR3 loop reads CASSLGGSISNQPQHF. The DNA for the CDR3 is TGTGCCAGCAGTTTGGGGGGCTCTATTAGCAATCAGCCCCAGCATTTT.

This clonotype was seen a handful of times. J is TRBJ2-1 and V is TRBV6-1, with D uncertain. Germline CDR1 reads MNHNS; CDR2 reads SASEGT. Between the trimmed V and J ends, which lost 4 bases and 6 bases, there was a span of 7 bases. The CDR3 loop spans 12 amino acids. The CDR3 coding sequence is TGTGCCAGCAGTGTCCTGGGCAATGAGCAGTTCTTC. As protein: CASSVLGNEQFF.

The chain joins TRBV7-9 to TRBJ2-7; D ambiguous. Germline V gene sequence: CDR1 SEHNR, CDR2 FQNEAQ (reference sequence). The CDR3 has 15 residues. Deletions cut 5 bases from V and 2 bases from J, with 16 bases between. The chain's CDR3 is CASSHDTRRTYEQYF. The CDR3 nucleotides read TGTGCCAGCAGCCATGACACTCGCCGGACCTACGAGCAGTACTTC.

This clonotype was observed a handful of times. J is TRBJ1-2 and V is TRBV28; a possible D gene is TRBD1 (5 bases). The CDR3 totals 13 residues. The germline CDR1 and CDR2 sequences are MDHEN and SYDVKM. V gave up 5 bases and J gave up 4 bases, with 11 bases separating them. The CDR3 coding sequence is TGTGCCAGCAGTCTAAAGGGGAGCTATGGCTACACCTTC. It codes for CASSLKGSYGYTF.

The CDR3 here is CASSQESETQYF. The CDR3 region has the DNA TGTGCCAGCAGCCAAGAATCGGAGACCCAGTACTTC. The rearrangement joins TRBV14 to TRBJ2-5; D uncertain. The germline CDR1 and CDR2 sequences are SGHDN and FVKESK. Trimming pared 0 bases from V and 5 bases from J, leaving 4 bases between. This CDR3 has 12 amino acids.

This clonotype showed up many times. The chain combines TRBV18 with TRBJ2-1; 8 bases fit TRBD2. Germline loops: CDR1 KGHSH, CDR2 LQKENI. Germline trimming cut 3 bases from V and 10 bases from J; bases unmatched to any gene: 14. This CDR3 spans 16 amino acids. CDR3 protein: CASSPRGTRLPREQFF. CDR3 nucleotide sequence: TGTGCCAGCTCACCGAGAGGGACTAGATTGCCCCGGGAGCAGTTCTTC.

In this sample, this clonotype turned up a few times. The rearrangement joins TRBV29-1 to TRBJ2-1; D may be TRBD1 (5 bases). This CDR3 has 12 residues. The germline gives CDR1 SQVTM, CDR2 ANQGSEA. The germline V and J ends were trimmed by 7 bases and 5 bases, with 12 bases remaining between them. Here the CDR3 DNA reads TGCAGCGCCCACAGGATTAACAATGAGCAGTTCTTC. Amino acids: CSAHRINNEQFF.

This clonotype was counted ten times or more. The V gene is TRBV18, the J gene TRBJ1-1, with 7 bases matching TRBD1. The CDR3 runs to 15 residues. V lost 2 bases, J lost 0 bases, and 3 bases stayed unmatched. Germline lookup yields CDR1 KGHSH and CDR2 LQKENI. CDR3 bases: TGTGCCAGCTCACCAATAGGGACAGTGAACACTGAAGCTTTCTTT. The encoded protein is CASSPIGTVNTEAFF.

This clonotype has more than one count but fewer than ten. V and J are TRBV7-8 and TRBJ1-5; D gene ambiguous. The CDR3 consists of 13 residues. The V end was cut by 1 base, the J end by 7 bases, with 8 bases between. CDR1 is SGHVS and CDR2 is FQNEAQ in the germline V gene. The DNA for the CDR3 is TGTGCCAGCAGCTTAGTGCAGGCCCAGCCCCAGCATTTT. This gives the protein CASSLVQAQPQHF. The full variable domain, rest sourced from reference TRBV7-8 and TRBJ1-5, is GAGVSQSPRYKVAKRGQDVALRCDPISGHVSLFWYQQALGQGPEFLTYFQNEAQLDKSGLPSDRFFAERPEGSVSTLKIQRTQQEDSAVYLCASSLVQAQPQHFGDGTRLSIL.

J is TRBJ2-4 and V is TRBV6-5; TRBD1 agrees at 7 bases. In germline, CDR1 is MNHEY, CDR2 SVGAGI. CDR3 length equals 14 residues. Trimming cost V 5 bases and J 7 bases; bases outside gene matches: 8. The CDR3 DNA reads TGTGCCAGCAGTCGACAGGGACCCAGGAACATTCAGTACTTC. This translates into CASSRQGPRNIQYF.